This T cell receptor beta chain was sequenced in a study of cytomegalovirus exposure and HLA in healthy donors. Study context: Caucasian-associated ancestry cluster membership applied to about four fifths of several hundred genotyped donors. Study results and caveats: In a later analysis, HLA-C alleles had the fewest associated TCRs, DRB1 alleles the most.

With 60 Vbeta and 13 Jbeta primers, the PCR was carried out. Some clones are missing from TCRdb's copy, which holds only in-frame ones; the method was immunoSEQ multiplex PCR. Of about 190,000 clones detected, roughly 86% appear once; the ten largest clones hold roughly 1.9%. Note on this clone: The antigen is undetermined.

V lost 3 bases and J 0 bases, leaving 9 bases between the germline ends. The CDR3 extends over 15 amino acids. The germline V gene encodes CDR1 MNHEY and CDR2 SMNVEV (reference sequence). The specimen sequenced was PBMCs. This chain uses TRBV27 with TRBJ2-1, with D possibly TRBD1 on 5 matching bases. The receptor's source is a woman between 18 and 29 years old in good health and CMV-seronegative. CDR3 in amino acids: CASSFTGYSYNEQFF. The CDR3 DNA follows: TGTGCCAGCAGTTTTACAGGCTACTCCTACAATGAGCAGTTCTTC.